Below, one TCR beta chain is given with its context. Antigen specificity is unknown. This record belongs to a study of shared clonotypes between healthy human individuals. Study-wide background: Three CD4 naive, three CD4 memory, two CD8 naive and one CD8 memory plate were used per donor. Study-wide results and caveats: Larger estimated richness was generally seen in naive subsets than in memory subsets.

The repertoire was sequenced with immunoSEQ multiplex PCR; TCRdb's copy has only in-frame clones and lacks some. The table records over 950,000 clones, 70% to 80% of them present only once. The sequenced sample consisted of memory CD4+ T cells from PBMCs. Subset meaning: CD45RA-negative fraction. This TCR was recovered from a man aged 18 to 35 in good health. Some clones in this sample may be carry-over from other donors' samples.

The CDR3 nucleotides are TGTGCCAGCAGCTTATCGACAGGAGCTTTAACCTACGAGCAGTACTTC. Amino acid sequence: CASSLSTGALTYEQYF. The chain couples TRBV7-9 to TRBJ2-7, with D maybe TRBD1 (6 bases). Per the germline V gene, CDR1 is SEHNR and CDR2 is FQNEAQ (reference sequence). The CDR3 runs 16 residues. V dropped 2 bases and J dropped 2 bases, with 16 bases sitting between them.